The sequence of this TCR beta chain was determined in a study of early T cells in non-severe SARS-CoV-2 infection. V was cut by 4 bases and J by 1 base, with 7 bases left in between. CDR3 length: 14 residues. The germline CDR1 and CDR2 sequences are SEHNR and FQNEAQ (reference sequence). Via MiXCR, TCRdb re-called the 5' RACE reads, giving one row per CDR3 protein. The sample includes over 95,000 distinct CDR3 sequences, roughly 17% of them seen just once. The chain has TRBV7-9 and TRBJ2-2; D gene uncertain. This receptor was taken from an adult who was a healthcare worker with PCR-confirmed SARS-CoV-2 infection or an uninfected control (not recorded which). Sequenced material: whole blood. The CDR3 reads CASSSDLNTGELFF. For the CDR3, the DNA is TGTGCCAGCAGCTCCGACTTGAACACCGGGGAGCTGTTTTTT.